This T cell receptor beta chain stems from a study of CD8 T cells in Susac syndrome. Reverse transcription used about 0.45 to 1 ug RNA and random hexamers. The immunoSEQ assay covered 54 Vbeta and 13 Jbeta segments for CDR3. TCRdb reprocessed the immunoSEQ multiplex PCR reads with MiXCR, giving one entry per CDR3 protein. The data show approximately 200,000 distinct CDR3 sequences, with approximately 95% seen just once and 0.082% held by the top ten. Sequencing targeted TCR beta in blood CD8+ and CD4+ T cells. Multiple sclerosis controls were treatment-naive patients with stable or active relapsing-remitting disease. Negative isolation yielded CD4+ and CD8+ T cells, and FACS enriched TEMRA cells. CDR1 and CDR2 from the germline V gene are ENHRY and SYGVKD. The CDR3 totals 15 residues. V was cut by 10 bases and J by 4 bases, with 19 bases left in between.

The J gene is TRBJ2-2, the V gene TRBV10-3; either TRBD1 or TRBD2 may supply D (7 bases each). This sequence was found in a human donor with multiple sclerosis. Sequenced material: CD4+ T cells from PBMCs. DNA for the CDR3: TGTGCCACCAACACAGGGGAGGGTAGCACCGGGGAGCTGTTTTTT. Encoded protein: CATNTGEGSTGELFF.